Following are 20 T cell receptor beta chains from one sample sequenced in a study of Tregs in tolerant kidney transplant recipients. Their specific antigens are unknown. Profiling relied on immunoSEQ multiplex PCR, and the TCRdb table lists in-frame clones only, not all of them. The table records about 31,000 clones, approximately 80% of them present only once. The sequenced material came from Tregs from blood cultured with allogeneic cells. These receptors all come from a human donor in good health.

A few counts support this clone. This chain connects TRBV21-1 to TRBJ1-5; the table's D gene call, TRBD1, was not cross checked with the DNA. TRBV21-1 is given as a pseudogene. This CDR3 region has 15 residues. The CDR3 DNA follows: TGTGCCAGCAGCAAGAACGGACAGAGTAATCAGCCCCAGCATTTT. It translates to CASSKNGQSNQPQHF.

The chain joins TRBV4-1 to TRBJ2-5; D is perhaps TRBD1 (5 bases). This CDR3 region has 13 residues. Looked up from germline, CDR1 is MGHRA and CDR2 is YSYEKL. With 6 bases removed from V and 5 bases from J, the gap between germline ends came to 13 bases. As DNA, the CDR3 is TGCGCCAGCAGTGATTGGGCAGGGGAGACCCAGTACTTC. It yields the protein CASSDWAGETQYF.

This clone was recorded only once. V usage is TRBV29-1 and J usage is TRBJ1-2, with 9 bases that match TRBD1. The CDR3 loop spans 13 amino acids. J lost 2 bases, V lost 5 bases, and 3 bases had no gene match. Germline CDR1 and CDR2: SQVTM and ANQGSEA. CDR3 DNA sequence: TGCAGCGTTCGGGACAGGGTAAACTATGGCTACACCTTC. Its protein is CSVRDRVNYGYTF.

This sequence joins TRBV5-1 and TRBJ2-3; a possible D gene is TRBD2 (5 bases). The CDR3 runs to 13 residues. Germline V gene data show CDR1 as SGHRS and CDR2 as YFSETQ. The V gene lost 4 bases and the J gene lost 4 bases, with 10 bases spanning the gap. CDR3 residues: CASSTQLADTQYF. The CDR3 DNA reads TGCGCCAGCAGCACCCAACTAGCAGATACGCAGTATTTT.

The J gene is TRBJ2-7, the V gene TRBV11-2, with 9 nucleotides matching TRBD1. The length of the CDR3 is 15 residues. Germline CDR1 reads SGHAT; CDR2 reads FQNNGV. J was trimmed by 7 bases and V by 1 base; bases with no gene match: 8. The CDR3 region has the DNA TGTGCCAGCAGCTTAGGGCTCGGACAGGGGATGGAGCAGTACTTC. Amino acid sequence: CASSLGLGQGMEQYF.

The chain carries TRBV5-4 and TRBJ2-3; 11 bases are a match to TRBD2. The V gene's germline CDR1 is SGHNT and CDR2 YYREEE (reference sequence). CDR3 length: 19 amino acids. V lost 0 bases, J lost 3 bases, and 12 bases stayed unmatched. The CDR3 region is CASSLGLAGGSLYTDTQYF. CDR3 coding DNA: TGTGCCAGCAGCTTGGGGCTAGCGGGGGGCTCCCTCTATACAGATACGCAGTATTTT.

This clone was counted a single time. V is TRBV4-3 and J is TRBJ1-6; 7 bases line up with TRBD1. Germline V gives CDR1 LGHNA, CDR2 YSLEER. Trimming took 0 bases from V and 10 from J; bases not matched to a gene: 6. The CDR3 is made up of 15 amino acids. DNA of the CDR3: TGCGCCAGCAGCCAAGAGGCGACAGGGAGGTCACCCCTCCACTTT. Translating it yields CASSQEATGRSPLHF.

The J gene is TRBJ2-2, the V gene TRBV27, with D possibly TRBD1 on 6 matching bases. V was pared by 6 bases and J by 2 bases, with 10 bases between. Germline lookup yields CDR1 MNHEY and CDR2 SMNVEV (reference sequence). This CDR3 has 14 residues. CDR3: CASRHRENTGELFF. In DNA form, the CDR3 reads TGTGCCAGCAGGCACAGGGAAAACACCGGGGAGCTGTTTTTT.

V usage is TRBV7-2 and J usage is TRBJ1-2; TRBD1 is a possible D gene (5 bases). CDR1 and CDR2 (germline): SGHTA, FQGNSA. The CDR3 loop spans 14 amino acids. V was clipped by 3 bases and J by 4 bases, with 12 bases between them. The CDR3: CASSFGHAFYGYTF. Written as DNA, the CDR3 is TGTGCCAGCAGCTTCGGACACGCCTTCTATGGCTACACCTTC. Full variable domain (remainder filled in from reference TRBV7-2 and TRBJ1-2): GAGVSQSPSNKVTEKGKDVELRCDPISGHTALYWYRQSLGQGLEFLIYFQGNSAPDKSGLPSDRFSAERTGGSVSTLTIQRTQQEDSAVYLCASSFGHAFYGYTFGSGTRLTVV.

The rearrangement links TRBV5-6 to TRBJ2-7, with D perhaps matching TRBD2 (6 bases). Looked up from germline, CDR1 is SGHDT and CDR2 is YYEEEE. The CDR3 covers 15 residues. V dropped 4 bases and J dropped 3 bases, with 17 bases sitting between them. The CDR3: CASSPGTGTLYEQYF. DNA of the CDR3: TGTGCCAGCAGCCCCGGGACTGGAACACTCTACGAGCAGTACTTC. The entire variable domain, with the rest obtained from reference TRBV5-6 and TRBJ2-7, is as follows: DAGVTQSPTHLIKTRGQQVTLRCSPKSGHDTVSWYQQALGQGPQFIFQYYEEEERQRGNFPDRFSGHQFPNYSSELNVNALLLGDSALYLCASSPGTGTLYEQYFGPGTRLTVT.

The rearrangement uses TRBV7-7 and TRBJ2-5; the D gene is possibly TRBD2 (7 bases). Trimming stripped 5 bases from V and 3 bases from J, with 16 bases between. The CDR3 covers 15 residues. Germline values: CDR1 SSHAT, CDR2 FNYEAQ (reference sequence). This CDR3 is CASSLQRGGEETQYF. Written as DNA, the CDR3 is TGTGCCAGCAGCCTACAAAGGGGGGGGGAAGAGACCCAGTACTTC.

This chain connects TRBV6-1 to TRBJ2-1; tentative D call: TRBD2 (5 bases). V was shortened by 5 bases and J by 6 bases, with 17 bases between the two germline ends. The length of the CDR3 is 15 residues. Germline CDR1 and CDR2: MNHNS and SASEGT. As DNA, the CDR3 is TGTGCCAGCAGTCCCAGTGCGGGCGCGAGCAATGAGCAGTTCTTC. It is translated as CASSPSAGASNEQFF.

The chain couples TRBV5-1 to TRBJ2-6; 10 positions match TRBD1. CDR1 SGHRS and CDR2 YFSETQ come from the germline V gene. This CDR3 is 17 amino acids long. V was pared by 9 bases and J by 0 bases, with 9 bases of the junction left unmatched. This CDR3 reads CATRSGTGDSGANVLTF. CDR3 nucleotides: TGCGCCACACGATCCGGGACAGGGGACTCTGGGGCCAACGTCCTGACTTTC.

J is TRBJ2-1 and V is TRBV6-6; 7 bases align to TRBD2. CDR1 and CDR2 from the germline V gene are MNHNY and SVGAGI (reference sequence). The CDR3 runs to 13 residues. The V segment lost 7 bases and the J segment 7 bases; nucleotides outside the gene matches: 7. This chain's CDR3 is CASTPPGGNEQFF. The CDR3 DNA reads TGTGCCAGCACCCCACCCGGGGGGAATGAGCAGTTCTTC.

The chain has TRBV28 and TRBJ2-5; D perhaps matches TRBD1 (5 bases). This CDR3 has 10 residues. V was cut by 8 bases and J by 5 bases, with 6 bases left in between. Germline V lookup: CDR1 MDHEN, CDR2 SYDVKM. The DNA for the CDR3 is TGTGCCAGCGCAGGGGAGACCCAGTACTTC. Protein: CASAGETQYF.

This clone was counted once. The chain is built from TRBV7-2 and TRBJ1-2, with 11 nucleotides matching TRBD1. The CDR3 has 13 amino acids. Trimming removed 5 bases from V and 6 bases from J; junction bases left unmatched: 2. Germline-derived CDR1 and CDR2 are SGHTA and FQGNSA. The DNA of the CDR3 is TGTGCCAGCAGCAGGGACAGGGGGGATGGCTACACCTTC. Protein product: CASSRDRGDGYTF.

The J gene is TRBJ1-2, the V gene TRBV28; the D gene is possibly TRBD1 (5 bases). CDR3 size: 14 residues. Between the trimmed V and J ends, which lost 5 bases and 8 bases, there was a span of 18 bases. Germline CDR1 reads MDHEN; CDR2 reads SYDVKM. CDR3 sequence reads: CASSPGRLVKGYTF. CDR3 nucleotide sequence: TGTGCCAGCAGTCCGGGACGACTCGTTAAAGGCTACACCTTC.

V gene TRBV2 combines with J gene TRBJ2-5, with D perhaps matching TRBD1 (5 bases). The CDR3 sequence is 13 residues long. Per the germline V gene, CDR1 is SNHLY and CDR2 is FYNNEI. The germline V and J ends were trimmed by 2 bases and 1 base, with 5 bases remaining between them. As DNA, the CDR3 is TGTGCCAGCAGTGAACAGGGCCAAGAGACCCAGTACTTC. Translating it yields CASSEQGQETQYF.

CDR3 sequence (DNA): TGTGCCTGGAGTTGGGACAGGGGGTATGAGCAGTACTTC. It is translated as CAWSWDRGYEQYF. The chain joins TRBV30 to TRBJ2-7; 11 nucleotides match TRBD1. Per germline, CDR1 GTSNPN and CDR2 SVGIG (reference sequence). CDR3 size: 13 residues. The trim removed 2 bases at V and 7 bases at J, leaving 4 bases unmatched.

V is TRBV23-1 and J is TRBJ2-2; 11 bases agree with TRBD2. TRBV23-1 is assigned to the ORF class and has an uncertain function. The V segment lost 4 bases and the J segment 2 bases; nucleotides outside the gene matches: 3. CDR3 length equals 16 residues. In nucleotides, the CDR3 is TGCGCCAGCAGTCGGGGGACTAGCGGAAACACCGGGGAGCTGTTTTTT. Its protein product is CASSRGTSGNTGELFF.